Shown below are 26 T cell receptor beta chains from a single sample sequenced in a study of blood T cell repertoires in COVID-19. TCRdb's copy holds only in-frame clones and misses some; the assay was immunoSEQ multiplex PCR. The sample holds about 270,000 clones, 86% seen once. The specimen was peripheral blood. The receptors derive from a man aged 35 to 55 who had recovered from COVID-19.

The CDR3 loop reads CASSLLAGGLDNEQFF. The CDR3 bases are TGCGCCAGCAGCTTACTAGCGGGGGGGCTGGACAATGAGCAGTTCTTC. The V and J genes are TRBV5-1 and TRBJ2-1; 13 positions match TRBD2. The V gene end was trimmed by 2 bases and the J gene end by 5 bases; junction bases not matched to a gene: 4. Germline V CDR1 and CDR2: SGHRS, YFSETQ. The CDR3 spans 16 residues.

The V gene is TRBV9, the J gene TRBJ2-3; 10 positions agree with TRBD2. Losses at the gene ends were 4 bases for V and 4 bases for J; bases not matched to a gene: 21. The CDR3 is 20 residues long. Germline V gene data show CDR1 as SGDLS and CDR2 as YYNGEE. This chain's CDR3 is CASSLRAQGTSEWRADTQYF. DNA for the CDR3: TGTGCCAGCAGCCTAAGGGCGCAGGGGACTAGCGAGTGGAGAGCAGATACGCAGTATTTT.

This chain uses TRBV25-1 with TRBJ2-7; 9 bases agree with TRBD2. The CDR3 is made up of 15 amino acids. The germline CDR1 and CDR2 sequences are MGHDK and SYGVNS. J lost 5 bases, V lost 1 base, and 6 bases had no gene match. CDR3 in DNA: TGTGCCAGCAGTGAATTAGCGGGAGTTCTCGACGAGCAGTACTTC. Protein: CASSELAGVLDEQYF.

The chain couples TRBV18 to TRBJ1-2; 7 bases fit TRBD1. The CDR3 is 14 residues long. Germline V gives CDR1 KGHSH, CDR2 LQKENI. V shed 3 bases and J 8 bases; nucleotides not matched to a gene: 9. The CDR3 DNA follows: TGTGCCAGCTCACCTGGGGACAGACTTGGGGGCTACACCTTC. Translating it yields CASSPGDRLGGYTF. Together with reference TRBV18 and TRBJ1-2, the CDR3 gives the full variable domain: NAGVMQNPRHLVRRRGQEARLRCSPMKGHSHVYWYRQLPEEGLKFMVYLQKENIIDESGMPKERFSAEFPKEGPSILRIQQVVRGDSAAYFCASSPGDRLGGYTFGSGTRLTVV.

The chain links TRBV6-2 or TRBV6-3 to TRBJ2-2, with a weak D call TRBD2 (5 bases). Germline-derived CDR1 and CDR2 are MNHEY and SVGEGT. The V end was cut by 4 bases, the J end by 6 bases, with 15 bases between. This CDR3 contains 15 residues. The CDR3 reads CASSWKLAGAGELFF. The CDR3 region has the DNA TGTGCCAGCAGTTGGAAGCTAGCCGGGGCCGGGGAGCTGTTTTTT.

The V and J genes are TRBV25-1 and TRBJ2-3; TRBD1 matches 7 bases. The CDR3 runs to 13 residues. Germline V lookup: CDR1 MGHDK, CDR2 SYGVNS. After removal of 5 bases from V and 8 bases from J, the junction contained 7 bases not matched to a gene. The CDR3 here is CASSSGQWGTQYF. The CDR3 bases are TGTGCCAGCAGTTCGGGACAGTGGGGTACGCAGTATTTT.

J is TRBJ2-1 and V is TRBV11-3; D possibly corresponds to TRBD2 (5 bases). V was cut by 3 bases and J by 0 bases, with 9 bases left in between. Germline lookup yields CDR1 SGHNT and CDR2 YENEEA. The CDR3 runs to 15 residues. The CDR3 bases are TGTGCCAGCAGCTTTCGGGGAAGCTCCTACAATGAGCAGTTCTTC. Its translation: CASSFRGSSYNEQFF.

The V and J genes are TRBV7-2 and TRBJ2-7; weak D call: TRBD1 (5 bases). The ends were cut back, 7 bases at V and 3 bases at J, with 19 bases in the middle. Germline CDR1 reads SGHTA; CDR2 reads FQGNSA. This CDR3 comprises 15 residues. CDR3 in DNA: TGTGCCAGCACCCTGAAGGCAGGGTGGGACTACGAGCAGTACTTC. Its translation: CASTLKAGWDYEQYF.

This chain links TRBV18 with TRBJ1-6, with 7 bases matching TRBD1. CDR3 length equals 16 residues. The trim removed 3 bases at V and 8 bases at J, leaving 10 bases unmatched. CDR1 is KGHSH, CDR2 LQKENI, per germline. DNA of the CDR3: TGTGCCAGCTCACCCCTCCCTGGGACAGTCGATTCACCCCTCCACTTT. Protein product: CASSPLPGTVDSPLHF.

This clone was recorded only once. This chain joins TRBV6-5 and TRBJ2-1; D may be TRBD1 (6 bases). This CDR3 comprises 15 residues. Germline values: CDR1 MNHEY, CDR2 SVGAGI. The V end was cut by 2 bases, the J end by 3 bases, with 11 bases between. CDR3 residues: CASSYVSRGYNEQFF. DNA for the CDR3: TGTGCCAGCAGTTACGTAAGCAGGGGCTACAATGAGCAGTTCTTC.

The chain has TRBV7-2 and TRBJ1-2; a possible D gene is TRBD1 (6 bases). Trimming stripped 5 bases from V and 8 bases from J, with 18 bases between. CDR3 length: 14 amino acids. From germline, CDR1 is SGHTA and CDR2 FQGNSA. The CDR3 here is CASSPYRDQGGYTF. The CDR3 nucleotides read TGTGCCAGCAGCCCGTACAGGGACCAGGGGGGCTACACCTTC.

V is TRBV7-3 and J is TRBJ2-1, with 13 nucleotides matching TRBD2. CDR3 size: 19 residues. V lost 5 bases to trimming and J lost 4 bases; unmatched junction nucleotides: 14. Germline V gives CDR1 SGHTA, CDR2 FQGTGA. This CDR3 is CASSPSRWTSGSGYNEQFF. In DNA, the CDR3 is TGTGCCAGCAGCCCCTCCCGCTGGACTAGCGGGAGCGGATACAATGAGCAGTTCTTC.

The chain has TRBV4-1 and TRBJ1-1; tentative D call: TRBD1 (5 bases). The length of the CDR3 is 16 residues. The V gene lost 0 bases and the J gene lost 7 bases, with 18 bases spanning the gap. CDR1 is MGHRA and CDR2 is YSYEKL in the germline V gene. The CDR3 DNA reads as TGCGCCAGCAGCCAAGAAGGGGCCTTCTACGGGGGTGAAGCTTTCTTT. It translates to CASSQEGAFYGGEAFF.

This chain links TRBV27 with TRBJ1-5; TRBD1 might be the D (5 bases). CDR1 is MNHEY, CDR2 SMNVEV, per germline (reference sequence). V gave up 1 base and J gave up 3 bases, with 19 bases separating them. The CDR3 spans 18 residues. Here the CDR3 DNA reads TGTGCCAGCAGTTTATTGGCCGGTGGGGCAGGGCCCAATCAGCCCCAGCATTTT. This codes for CASSLLAGGAGPNQPQHF.

This clone was detected only a few times. The V and J genes are TRBV4-1 and TRBJ1-1; possible D gene TRBD1, 6 bases. CDR3 length: 14 residues. Germline V CDR1 and CDR2: MGHRA, YSYEKL. Between the trimmed V and J ends, which lost 6 bases and 4 bases, there was a span of 15 bases. CDR3: CASRNRALATEAFF. In nucleotides, the CDR3 is TGCGCCAGCAGGAACAGGGCCCTAGCCACTGAAGCTTTCTTT.

This clone was recorded once. This sequence joins TRBV7-9 and TRBJ1-1, with TRBD1 matching 9 bases. The V gene end was trimmed by 1 base and the J gene end by 1 base; junction bases not matched to a gene: 4. Germline CDR1 is SEHNR and CDR2 is FQNEAQ (reference sequence). This CDR3 region has 16 residues. This CDR3 is CASSLGRTGENTEAFF. The CDR3 nucleotides are TGTGCCAGCAGCTTAGGGCGGACAGGGGAGAACACTGAAGCTTTCTTT.

This chain uses TRBV9 with TRBJ2-1; 8 nucleotides align to TRBD2. J gave up 7 bases and V 1 base, and 7 bases lay outside the gene matches. Germline V gives CDR1 SGDLS, CDR2 YYNGEE. The CDR3 sequence is 15 residues long. The DNA of the CDR3 is TGTGCCAGCAGCGTAACAGCGGGAGTGGTAAATGAGCAGTTCTTC. This codes for CASSVTAGVVNEQFF.

The chain employs TRBV4-2 and TRBJ2-7; TRBD1 might be the D (6 bases). The V gene's germline CDR1 is LGHNA and CDR2 YNFKEQ. The CDR3 is made up of 24 amino acids. V gave up 3 bases and J gave up 3 bases, with 42 bases separating them. CDR3 amino acids: CASSQGPGTQDRRKQTQDRYEQYF. CDR3 sequence (DNA): TGTGCCAGCAGCCAGGGGCCCGGGACACAGGATCGGCGCAAACAAACCCAGGATCGCTACGAGCAGTACTTC.

This chain uses TRBV11-2 with TRBJ2-4; 8 positions agree with TRBD2. CDR1 and CDR2 (germline): SGHAT, FQNNGV. The V segment lost 0 bases and the J segment 3 bases; nucleotides outside the gene matches: 10. The CDR3 loop spans 18 amino acids. The CDR3 sequence: CASSLDRPGRGVKNIQYF. The CDR3 DNA sequence: TGTGCCAGCAGCTTAGATCGTCCCGGGAGGGGGGTCAAAAACATTCAGTACTTC.

The chain recombines TRBV30 with TRBJ2-2; TRBD1 agrees at 10 bases. V shed 5 bases, J shed 6 bases, and the junction held 3 bases outside the gene matches. CDR3 size: 13 residues. Germline V gene lookup returns CDR1 GTSNPN and CDR2 SVGIG (reference sequence). CDR3 DNA sequence: TGTGCCTGGGGGACAGGGGTGTCCGGGGAGCTGTTTTTT. Amino acids: CAWGTGVSGELFF.

The table lists this clone with a few counts. CDR3 region: CASSTGGSGTLEQYF. DNA of the CDR3: TGTGCCAGCAGTACCGGGGGGAGCGGGACTCTCGAGCAGTACTTC. The chain joins TRBV5-4 to TRBJ2-7; 7 nucleotides agree with TRBD2. With 5 bases clipped from V and 6 bases from J, the junction kept 14 bases outside the gene matches. The CDR3 contains 15 residues. The germline CDR1 and CDR2 sequences are SGHNT and YYREEE (reference sequence).

This chain joins TRBV7-9 and TRBJ2-7; TRBD1 matches 7 bases. After removal of 4 bases from V and 1 base from J, the junction contained 4 bases not matched to a gene. CDR1 is SEHNR, CDR2 FQNEAQ, per germline (reference sequence). The CDR3 is 14 amino acids. CDR3 nucleotide sequence: TGTGCCAGCAGCTCCGGGACAGTATCCTACGAGCAGTACTTC. Protein sequence: CASSSGTVSYEQYF.

The V call is TRBV3-1 (or the pseudogene TRBV3-2), the J call TRBJ2-4; TRBD1 is a possible D gene (6 bases). The V gene lost 6 bases and the J gene lost 2 bases, with 8 bases spanning the gap. The CDR3 contains 13 residues. Germline V gene sequence: CDR1 LGHDT, CDR2 YNNKEL (reference sequence). CDR3 sequence: CASSQGTKNIQYF. As DNA, the CDR3 is TGTGCCAGCAGTCAGGGGACCAAAAACATTCAGTACTTC.

The V and J genes are TRBV7-8 and TRBJ2-1; D remains ambiguous. The germline V gene encodes CDR1 SGHVS and CDR2 FQNEAQ. The CDR3 runs 13 residues. Trimming stripped 5 bases from V and 1 base from J, with 6 bases between. CDR3 coding DNA: TGTGCCAGCAGCCCCCCTTCCTACAATGAGCAGTTCTTC. Translating gives CASSPPSYNEQFF.

The CDR3 reads CASSGGTSRTQYF. In nucleotides, the CDR3 is TGTGCCAGCAGCGGCGGGACTAGCAGGACCCAGTACTTC. V is TRBV9 and J is TRBJ2-5; 9 positions match TRBD2. The germline gives CDR1 SGDLS, CDR2 YYNGEE. J lost 7 bases, V lost 3 bases, and 4 bases had no gene match. The CDR3 consists of 13 residues.

This clone was observed a few times. The rearrangement joins TRBV2 to TRBJ1-5; TRBD1 matches at 7 bases. The CDR3 extends over 14 amino acids. J lost 1 base, V lost 6 bases, and 3 bases had no gene match. The V gene's germline CDR1 is SNHLY and CDR2 FYNNEI. The CDR3 DNA sequence: TGTGCCAGCAGGCAGGGGGGCAGCAATCAGCCCCAGCATTTT. Amino acids: CASRQGGSNQPQHF. The variable domain in full, completed from reference TRBV2 and TRBJ1-5, reads EPEVTQTPSHQVTQMGQEVILRCVPISNHLYFYWYRQILGQKVEFLVSFYNNEISEKSEIFDDQFSVERPDGSNFTLKIRSTKLEDSAMYFCASRQGGSNQPQHFGDGTRLSIL.